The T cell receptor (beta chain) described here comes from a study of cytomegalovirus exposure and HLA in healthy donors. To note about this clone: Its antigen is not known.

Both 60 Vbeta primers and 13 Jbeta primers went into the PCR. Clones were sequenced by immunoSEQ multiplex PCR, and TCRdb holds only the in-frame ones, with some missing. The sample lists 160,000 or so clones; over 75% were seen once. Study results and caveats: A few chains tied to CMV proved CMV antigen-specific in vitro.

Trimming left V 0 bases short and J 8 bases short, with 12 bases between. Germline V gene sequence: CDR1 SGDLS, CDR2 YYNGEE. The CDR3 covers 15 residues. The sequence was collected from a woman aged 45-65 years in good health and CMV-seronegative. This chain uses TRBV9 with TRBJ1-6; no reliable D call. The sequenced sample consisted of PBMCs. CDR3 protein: CASSVAGGLHSPLHF. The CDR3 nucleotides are TGTGCCAGCAGCGTAGCGGGCGGGTTGCATTCACCCCTCCACTTT.